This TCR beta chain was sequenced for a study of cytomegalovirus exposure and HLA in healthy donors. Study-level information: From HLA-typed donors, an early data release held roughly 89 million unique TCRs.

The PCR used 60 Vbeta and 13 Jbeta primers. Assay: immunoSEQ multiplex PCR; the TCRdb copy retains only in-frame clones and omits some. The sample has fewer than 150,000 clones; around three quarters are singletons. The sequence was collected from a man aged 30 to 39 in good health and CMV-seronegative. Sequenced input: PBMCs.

The CDR3 nucleotides read TGCAGCGTTGGTATGAGACAGGCGACCAGGGGAGAGACCCAGTACTTC. Translated: CSVGMRQATRGETQYF. The chain uses TRBV29-1 and TRBJ2-5; TRBD1 might be the D (6 bases). The germline CDR1 and CDR2 sequences are SQVTM and ANQGSEA. The CDR3 is 16 amino acids. V lost 4 bases, J lost 4 bases, and 22 bases lay in between.